Detailed here is one T cell receptor beta chain. The data derive from a study of T cell responses to AZD1222 COVID-19 vaccine. This table comes from immunoSEQ multiplex PCR, and its TCRdb copy is limited to in-frame clones, with some not included. In the table there are 110,000 to 150,000 clones, about 90% of which are singletons. The CDR3 totals 17 residues. The germline V and J ends were trimmed by 5 bases and 4 bases, with 20 bases remaining between them. CDR1 and CDR2 from the germline V gene are SGHTA and FQGNSA. The input for sequencing was peripheral blood, taken on day 0 of AZD1222 vaccination. V and J are TRBV7-2 and TRBJ2-2, with D tentatively TRBD2 (6 bases). The sequence was collected from an adult in good health. Here the CDR3 DNA reads TGTGCCAGCAGCCAAAGGGCGACTAGTGGCCCCACCGGGGAGCTGTTTTTT. This gives the protein CASSQRATSGPTGELFF.